These T cell receptor beta chains were read from a single sample in a study of blood T cell repertoires in COVID-19. Generated by immunoSEQ multiplex PCR, the TCRdb table keeps only in-frame clones and is missing some. The sample lists tens of thousands of clones; 84% were seen once. The sample consisted of peripheral blood. These receptors all come from a man between 60 and 75 years old with COVID-19, enrolled during active disease. Both conserved end residues are part of each CDR3. Fields, in order: J gene, clone size, D gene, V gene, CDR3 protein, CDR3 DNA. D genes are given only for firm matches. A row's size may be missing; if present it is once, few, many or a size class.

>TRBJ1-5|NA|TRBD1|TRBV18
CASSPWEAGGWGNQPQHF
TGTGCCAGCTCACCATGGGAGGCAGGGGGCTGGGGCAATCAGCCCCAGCATTTT
>TRBJ2-5|NA|TRBD2|TRBV6-5
CASRTGTSEETQYF
TGTGCCAGCAGAACCGGGACTAGTGAGGAGACCCAGTACTTC
>TRBJ1-2|NA|NA|TRBV30
CAWSVLPPASYTF
TGTGCCTGGAGTGTACTCCCCCCCGCCAGCTACACCTTC
>TRBJ1-5|few|NA|TRBV1
CTSSRRRQGRCQPQHF
TGCACCAGCAGCCGTAGAAGACAGGGGAGATGTCAGCCCCAGCATTTT
>TRBJ1-2|NA|TRBD1|TRBV6-5
CASSYQIKTGGYGYTF
TGTGCCAGCAGTTACCAAATTAAGACAGGGGGCTATGGCTACACCTTC
>TRBJ2-5|NA|TRBD2|TRBV18
CASSPQRESQETQYF
TGTGCCAGCTCACCACAGCGGGAGTCCCAAGAGACCCAGTACTTC
>TRBJ2-1|NA|TRBD2|TRBV7-2
CASSLWGLAGHNEQFF
TGTGCCAGCAGCTTATGGGGACTAGCGGGCCACAATGAGCAGTTCTTC
>TRBJ2-7|NA|NA|TRBV5-1
CASSFGTASSYEQYF
TGCGCCAGCAGCTTCGGGACTGCTAGCTCCTACGAGCAGTACTTC
>TRBJ1-2|NA|NA|TRBV19
CASSIEARNYGYTF
TGTGCCAGTAGTATAGAGGCGCGGAACTATGGCTACACCTTC
>TRBJ1-6|NA|TRBD1|TRBV30
CAWAGGTSYNSPLHF
TGTGCCTGGGCAGGGGGCACATCCTATAATTCACCCCTCCACTTT
>TRBJ2-7|NA|TRBD1|TRBV10-3
CAISPGTGTLEQYF
TGTGCCATCAGTCCCGGGACAGGGACCCTCGAGCAGTACTTC
>TRBJ1-4|NA|NA|TRBV19
CASSPQGLGNEKLFF
TGTGCCAGTAGTCCCCAGGGCCTGGGTAATGAAAAACTGTTTTTT
>TRBJ1-2|NA|NA|TRBV2
CASSGQDTYGYTF
TGTGCCAGCAGTGGACAGGATACCTATGGCTACACCTTC
>TRBJ2-7|few|TRBD2|TRBV7-9
CAIPKGTSGPYEQYF
TGTGCCATCCCAAAAGGGACTAGCGGCCCCTACGAGCAGTACTTC
>TRBJ2-3|NA|TRBD2|TRBV9
CASSVGLAATDTQYF
TGTGCCAGCAGCGTGGGACTAGCGGCTACAGATACGCAGTATTTT
>TRBJ1-2|NA|TRBD1|TRBV6-5
CASGPGQGYGYTF
TGTGCCAGCGGGCCGGGACAGGGATACGGCTACACCTTC
>TRBJ2-1|NA|TRBD2|TRBV3-1/TRBV3-2
CASSSPRGRSSYNEQFF
TGTGCCAGCAGCTCCCCTCGCGGGAGGAGCTCCTACAATGAGCAGTTCTTC
>TRBJ2-5|NA|TRBD2|TRBV7-2
CASSLQLGLAGLNQETQYF
TGTGCCAGCAGCCTACAGTTAGGACTAGCGGGTCTAAATCAAGAGACCCAGTACTTC
>TRBJ2-1|NA|TRBD2|TRBV10-3
CATSAGGDEQFF
TGTGCCACCTCAGCGGGAGGCGATGAGCAGTTCTTC
>TRBJ2-7|NA|TRBD1|TRBV27
CASSPPTGLRYEQYF
TGTGCCAGCAGTCCACCGACAGGGTTAAGGTACGAGCAGTACTTC
>TRBJ1-3|NA|NA|TRBV2
CASRFDSHDRNTIYF
TGTGCCAGCAGATTCGACAGCCACGACCGAAACACCATATATTTT
>TRBJ2-7|NA|NA|TRBV21-1
CASSKVLAGGGGRDYEQYF
TGTGCCAGCAGCAAAGTACTAGCGGGAGGCGGCGGACGCGACTACGAGCAGTACTTC
>TRBJ2-5|once|NA|TRBV24-1
CATSDLSSGVEETQYF
TGTGCCACCAGTGATTTGAGTTCGGGGGTTGAAGAGACCCAGTACTTC
>TRBJ1-5|NA|NA|TRBV24-1
CATSDLLSNQPQHF
TGTGCCACCAGTGATTTGCTAAGCAATCAGCCCCAGCATTTT
>TRBJ2-2|NA|TRBD1|TRBV9
CASSTPGGASTGELFF
TGTGCCAGCAGCACCCCAGGGGGCGCGTCCACCGGGGAGCTGTTTTTT
>TRBJ1-2|NA|TRBD1|TRBV7-9
CASSLGLVDRTYGYTF
TGTGCCAGCAGCTTAGGGTTAGTGGACAGGACATATGGCTACACCTTC
>TRBJ1-6|NA|NA|TRBV15
CATSSNRDQTLHF
TGTGCCACCAGCAGCAACAGGGATCAGACCCTCCACTTT
>TRBJ2-7|NA|TRBD2|TRBV30
CAWSPGLEGEQYF
TGTGCCTGGAGCCCGGGACTAGAAGGCGAGCAGTACTTC
>TRBJ1-2|few|NA|TRBV28
CASLWGDYGYTF
TGTGCCAGCCTTTGGGGGGACTATGGCTACACCTTC
>TRBJ2-7|NA|NA|TRBV18
CASSPPSQAYEQYF
TGTGCCAGCTCACCACCTAGTCAGGCCTACGAGCAGTACTTC
>TRBJ1-2|NA|NA|TRBV6-5
CASSYSAGRGYTF
TGTGCCAGCAGTTACTCGGCAGGGCGTGGCTACACCTTC
>TRBJ2-5|NA|NA|TRBV5-5
CASSSYQQGETQYF
TGTGCCAGCAGCTCATATCAACAGGGAGAGACCCAGTACTTC
>TRBJ2-2|NA|NA|TRBV30
CAWGDTNTGELFF
TGTGCCTGGGGGGACACCAACACCGGGGAGCTGTTTTTT
>TRBJ2-3|once|TRBD2|TRBV4-1
CASSQEGGRAADTQYF
TGCGCCAGCAGCCAAGAGGGCGGGAGGGCCGCAGATACGCAGTATTTT
>TRBJ2-3|NA|NA|TRBV5-1
CASSPDSNTDTQYF
TGCGCCAGCAGCCCGGACAGCAACACAGATACGCAGTATTTT
>TRBJ2-7|once|TRBD1|TRBV5-1
CASSPGTGRTYEQYF
TGCGCCAGCAGCCCTGGGACAGGGAGAACCTACGAGCAGTACTTC
>TRBJ2-1|NA|NA|TRBV12-3/TRBV12-4
CASSSSSAQFF
TGTGCCAGCAGTTCAAGCTCTGCGCAGTTCTTC
>TRBJ1-2|NA|NA|TRBV18
CASSSAHSGNYGYTF
TGTGCCAGCTCGAGCGCCCACTCGGGAAACTATGGCTACACCTTC
>TRBJ2-3|NA|TRBD2|TRBV19
CASSPPGLAADTQYF
TGTGCCAGTAGCCCTCCTGGACTAGCGGCAGATACGCAGTATTTT